The clone carrying this TCR beta chain occurred many times. The antigen remains undetermined. The data originate from a study of response to subunit inactivated influenza vaccine. Study conclusions and caveats: With each seasonal influenza vaccination, the authors suggested, few new T cells are recruited.

CDR1 and CDR2 from the germline V gene are SGHTA and FQGNSA. This CDR3 has 16 amino acids. V lost 1 base to trimming and J lost 2 bases, with 13 bases between them. TCRdb fed the RT-PCR reads into MiXCR, producing one record per CDR3 protein. The sample lists under 800,000 distinct CDR3 sequences, approximately 15% occurring once. The sample was PBMCs from blood, taken roughly 2 weeks before vaccination. The source is a man aged 50 to 59 who received an inactivated influenza vaccine. The chain joins TRBV7-2 to TRBJ2-3; possible D gene TRBD2, 5 bases. In DNA form, the CDR3 reads TGTGCCAGCAGCTTAGATAAGTTTAGCGACACAGATACGCAGTATTTT. As protein: CASSLDKFSDTDTQYF. Using reference TRBV7-2 and TRBJ2-3 for the parts outside the CDR3, the full variable domain is GAGVSQSPSNKVTEKGKDVELRCDPISGHTALYWYRQSLGQGLEFLIYFQGNSAPDKSGLPSDRFSAERTGGSVSTLTIQRTQQEDSAVYLCASSLDKFSDTDTQYFGPGTRLTVL.